This T cell receptor (beta chain) was documented in a study of T cells in Graves' hyperthyroidism and ophthalmopathy. Study in general: Upon initial diagnosis and before any treatment, peripheral blood was collected. The study's findings and limits: Blood also contained most expanded thyroid clonotypes above 0.001.

From germline, CDR1 is SEHNR and CDR2 FQNEAQ (reference sequence). This CDR3 has 13 amino acids. Trimming cost V 6 bases and J 0 bases, with 9 bases left between them. Patients aged 18 to 65 had newly diagnosed hyperthyroidism of under 2 months' duration. Orbital computed tomography and thyroid ultrasound, together with serum TRAb and thyroxine and clinical symptoms, were used for diagnoses. Note on this clonotype: What it recognizes is unknown.

Regions amplified from RNA transcripts were the TCR beta CDR3 regions. HTBI primers were used for first-round RT-PCR of the TCR CDR3. Using its own MiXCR run on the multiplex PCR reads, TCRdb lists one record per CDR3 protein. The sample shows hundreds of thousands of distinct CDR3 sequences, about 19% of them seen only once. The V gene is TRBV7-9, the J gene TRBJ2-7; possibly TRBD2 for D (5 bases). Sequencing input: blood. The sequence was collected from a woman between 45 and 60 years old with Graves' hyperthyroidism that later progressed to Graves' ophthalmopathy. CDR3: CASRSGDSYEQYF. DNA for the CDR3: TGTGCCAGCAGATCCGGGGACTCCTACGAGCAGTACTTC.